The subject of this entry is one TCR beta chain. The data were taken from a study of beta chain features in type 1 diabetes. About the research overall: Similarity in age, gender and cell yields was seen between patients and healthy donors.

The V end lost 0 bases, the J end lost 6 bases, and 12 bases lay between the germline ends. The CDR3 has 14 residues. Germline V gene data show CDR1 as SGHNT and CDR2 as YYREEE (reference sequence). As every portion of the isolated RNA was reverse transcribed, the sequencing read expressed TCRB transcripts. Generated by immunoSEQ multiplex PCR, the TCRdb table keeps only in-frame clones and is missing some. The sample has under 500,000 clones, 30% seen once. This chain joins TRBV5-4 and TRBJ2-5; TRBD2 might be the D (5 bases). The specimen was naive CD4+ T cells from blood. The receptor was derived from a man younger than 35 in good health. The CDR3 DNA reads as TGTGCCAGCAGCTTGGGACCTGGGGAGCAGACCCAGTACTTC. Amino acid sequence: CASSLGPGEQTQYF.